This note documents a single TCR beta chain sequence. Its antigen specificity is not known. Base qualities were left out, and no much larger clone turns up one base away. The data were taken from a study of shared clonotypes between healthy human individuals (dated by TCRdb to about 2020). About the study as a whole: Three men and two women, aged 18 to 49 years, made up the cohort. Each donor's leukapheresis produced roughly between about 0.9 and 9.5 billion PBMCs. For each donor, three plates each were used for CD4 naive and CD4 memory, two plates were used for CD8 naive, and one plate was used for CD8 memory. To increase sequencing depth and limit assay-specific biases, different laboratories used diverse techniques to prepare libraries and sequence TCR repertoires. To estimate repertoire size and how much clonotypes are shared between individuals, the study performed deep sequencing of blood TCR repertoires from about five healthy adults.

Trimming at the junction amounts to 2 bases on V and 4 bases on J, and the germline ends lie 12 bases apart. For CDR1 and CDR2, the germline V gene (reference sequence) lists GTSNPN and SVGIG. From its cysteine to its phenylalanine, the CDR3 spans 14 amino acids. Only the CDR3 region is kept as DNA, spanning 42 bases read in frame from base 1. The full study reports these points: Clonotypes shared by all four sorted-subset donors showed higher generation probabilities than non-shared clonotypes. Based on pairwise subsampling, the degree of clonotype sharing among donors was expected to be affected by sequencing depth. Sharing across several donors was observed for roughly 5% of naive CD4, 3.5% of naive CD8, 2% to 2.5% of memory CD4, and 0.4% of memory CD8 clonotypes. Sampling was restricted to blood, and TCR repertoires in tissue are likely to differ from TCR repertoires in blood. Estimated clonotype richness was generally larger for naive than for memory subsets. The small number of donors limited the genetic and exposure-history diversity represented. Rarefaction of sorted-subset datasets indicated incomplete sequencing despite the large sequencing depth.

Healthy HIV-negative adults with no recently reported acute infections or vaccinations were included as donors. Every donor was a Caucasian adult living in Nashville, Tennessee, USA. CD4+ T cells were enriched by magnetic negative selection; naive cells were then positively selected on CD45RA, and the negative fraction formed the memory subset. Blood was collected by leukapheresis, and PBMCs were isolated by Ficoll-Histopaque density gradient centrifugation and then cryopreserved in liquid nitrogen vapor phase. Purity and quantity of every magnetically sorted T cell population were checked by analytical flow cytometry. Genomic DNA was isolated from each sorted fraction and quantified by UV absorbance on a Nanodrop 2000c. TCR CDR3 regions were amplified from genomic DNA by multiplex PCR using the deep immunoSEQ assay. Extracted genomic DNA from each cell subset was distributed evenly across all wells of several immunoSEQ 96-well plates, and each plate was treated as a replicate. Each replicate PCR for sorted subsets received 150 to 250 ng genomic DNA, equal to 30,000 or so T cell genomes. The purified libraries were quantified using a Qubit 3.0 fluorometer, sized with a Bioanalyzer 2100, and then quantified again using the KAPA Library Quantification kit. Each immunoSEQ 96-well plate was sequenced on its own single-read 150-cycle Illumina NextSeq 550 flow cell. As for the authors' bioinformatics: The immunoSEQ output contained only junctional sequences without quality scores, so filtering could not match that applied to full-length reads. Sequences were annotated with PyIR, a Python wrapper for IgBLAST v1.9, using IMGT germline references to assign V/J genes and CDR3. Any read was removed if the V/J assignment was weak (E-value above 1e-6), the CDR3 was missing, or the read contained stop codons, out-of-frame junctions, or ambiguous translated residues. V3J clonotypes were defined as sequences sharing the same inferred V gene, J gene, and CDR3 amino acid sequence. Percentage overlap between repertoires was calculated by dividing the number of shared unique clonotypes by the size of the smaller repertoire. Repertoire richness was assessed with RTK rarefaction, the Chao1 estimator, and Recon v2.1 estimates of unobserved clonotypes. Generation probabilities were computed with OLGA for all TCRbeta clonotypes obtained by the gDNA method from a few donors. Sourced from immuneACCESS, this table was stored by TCRdb with only in-frame sequences that have V and J called. A share of the clones is absent; for the studies checked, an unresolved V gene accounts for under half, and the remainder has no known explanation. V, J and clone size reflect that table, while D and trimming were determined from the DNA. The sample profile shows hundreds of thousands of clones; around two thirds of them were found once. Roughly 1.7% of the sample is taken by the ten largest.

Sequenced sample: memory CD4+ T cells sorted from blood. Read against the paper, the sample's cell subset or site label means: CD45RA-negative fraction. This clonotype was sampled from a woman aged 25 to 39 in good health. The receptor chain draws on TRBV30 and TRBJ1-5; the D segment cannot be called with confidence. The bases are TGTGCCTGGAGTCGCACGATGCGGAATCAGCCCCAGCATTTT. This is translated as CAWSRTMRNQPQHF.